This T cell receptor beta chain is from a study of cytomegalovirus exposure and HLA in healthy donors. Study findings and constraints: Cytomegalovirus association was listed for about 160 TCR beta chains. Reportedly, fewer N-insertions than the 666-donor mean appeared in an Asian-associated ancestry cluster in a later analysis.

Concerning this clone itself: Its antigen is not identified.

PCR was performed using 60 Vbeta and 13 Jbeta primers. Libraries were prepared by immunoSEQ multiplex PCR; TCRdb keeps only in-frame clonotypes and omits some of them. This table has 65,000 to 75,000 clones, roughly 74% appearing once. V shed 0 bases and J shed 5 bases, with 8 bases lying between them. CDR3 length: 13 amino acids. Germline values: CDR1 SGHDT, CDR2 YYEEEE. The sample comprised PBMCs. The source of this sequence is a woman aged 60-75 years in good health and CMV-seropositive. The rearrangement uses TRBV5-6 and TRBJ2-5, with D uncertain. Here the CDR3 reads CASSLAGLETQYF. In nucleotides, the CDR3 is TGTGCCAGCAGCTTGGCCGGGTTGGAGACCCAGTACTTC. Full variable domain (rest looked up from reference TRBV5-6 and TRBJ2-5): DAGVTQSPTHLIKTRGQQVTLRCSPKSGHDTVSWYQQALGQGPQFIFQYYEEEERQRGNFPDRFSGHQFPNYSSELNVNALLLGDSALYLCASSLAGLETQYFGPGTRLLVL.